Listed here are 15 T cell receptor beta chains from one sample, sequenced in a study of human T cells and chemical hapten exposure. TCRdb re-derived calls from the RACE reads in MiXCR, one entry per CDR3 protein. Of roughly 43,000 distinct CDR3 sequences listed, 3.7% were seen once; the top ten hold around 5%. Described time point: healthy volunteer bleed at 6 weeks. It was from unfractionated whole blood that total RNA was extracted. Input material: whole blood. The receptors here all came from a human donor in good health. Some clones in this sample may be carry-over from other donors' samples.

This clonotype turned up a few times. The V call is TRBV28, the J call TRBJ1-4; 10 bases are a match to TRBD1. This CDR3 comprises 18 residues. CDR1 is MDHEN and CDR2 is SYDVKM in the germline V gene. Unmatched junction bases numbered 15, after V lost 3 bases and J lost 8 bases. DNA for the CDR3: TGTGCCAGCAGTTTCCGTATGGGACCGGGACAGGGGCGAGAAAAACTGTTTTTT. This encodes CASSFRMGPGQGREKLFF.

This clonotype occurred many times. The CDR3 region has the DNA TGTGCCAGCAGACTACCCCCTCCGGGGAGCGAGCAGTTCTTC. This gives the protein CASRLPPPGSEQFF. The V gene is TRBV28, the J gene TRBJ2-1, with a possible D match to TRBD2 (5 bases). Trimming cost V 6 bases and J 10 bases, with 19 bases left between them. This CDR3 is 14 amino acids long. Germline V lookup: CDR1 MDHEN, CDR2 SYDVKM.

V usage is TRBV7-2 and J usage is TRBJ2-1; no reliable D call. Trimming took off 4 bases at V and 9 bases at J, with 10 bases between the two ends. This CDR3 comprises 12 residues. CDR1 SGHTA and CDR2 FQGNSA come from the germline V gene. CDR3 amino acids: CASSSYWGEQFF. DNA for the CDR3: TGTGCCAGCAGCTCCTATTGGGGTGAGCAGTTCTTC.

This clonotype showed up many times. The gene calls are TRBV27 and TRBJ1-5, with TRBD1 matching 10 bases. Germline V CDR1 and CDR2: MNHEY, SMNVEV (reference sequence). V gave up 3 bases and J gave up 0 bases; unmatched junction bases: 8. This CDR3 comprises 18 residues. CDR3 residues: CASSFRQGAGYSNQPQHF. The DNA for the CDR3 is TGTGCCAGCAGTTTTCGACAGGGGGCTGGATATAGCAATCAGCCCCAGCATTTT.

There are many counts of this clonotype. The chain links TRBV20-1 to TRBJ2-1, with 11 bases fitting TRBD2. Germline V CDR1 and CDR2: DFQATT, SNEGSKA (reference sequence). The CDR3 length is 13 residues. DNA for the CDR3: TGCAGCAGGGGACTAGCGGTAAACAATGAGCAGTTCTTC. Its translation: CSRGLAVNNEQFF.

At least ten counts were recorded for this clonotype. The chain links TRBV6-6 to TRBJ2-7; D possibly corresponds to TRBD1 (5 bases). The CDR3 length is 15 residues. The V end lost 2 bases, the J end lost 0 bases, and 11 bases lay between the germline ends. CDR1 and CDR2 (germline): MNHNY, SVGAGI (reference sequence). CDR3 in DNA: TGTGCCAGCAGTTACCTCTCAGGGTCCTCCTACGAGCAGTACTTC. As protein: CASSYLSGSSYEQYF.

This clonotype has a handful of counts. A junction end diverges from the germline sequence, so it may reflect a read error. This chain links TRBV15 with TRBJ2-3; D not resolved. The CDR3 contains 12 residues. Germline V gene data show CDR1 as LNHNV and CDR2 as YYDKDF (reference sequence). The chain's CDR3 is CATAWSIDTQYF. CDR3 bases: TGTGCCACCGCTTGGAGCATAGATACGCAGTATTTT.

This clonotype came up a few times. The gene calls are TRBV30 and TRBJ1-1; TRBD1 is a possible D gene (6 bases). The CDR3 extends over 13 amino acids. Germline CDR1 reads GTSNPN; CDR2 reads SVGIG (reference sequence). Between the trimmed V and J ends, which lost 2 bases and 5 bases, there was a span of 12 bases. The CDR3 DNA sequence: TGTGCCTGGAGTCCCAGGGGAGGTACTGAAGCTTTCTTT. Its protein product is CAWSPRGGTEAFF.

This clonotype showed up many times. The chain carries TRBV5-1 and TRBJ1-2; maybe TRBD1 (6 bases). The CDR3 extends over 12 amino acids. V lost 2 bases and J lost 8, with 10 bases in between. The V gene's germline CDR1 is SGHRS and CDR2 YFSETQ. This chain's CDR3 is CASSFAGDGYTF. The CDR3 nucleotides are TGCGCCAGCAGCTTTGCAGGGGACGGCTACACCTTC.

This clonotype was observed at least ten times. The genes are TRBV6-5 and TRBJ2-1; TRBD1 agrees at 8 bases. The CDR3 covers 18 residues. J lost 2 bases, V lost 5 bases, and 14 bases had no gene match. Per germline, CDR1 MNHEY and CDR2 SVGAGI. CDR3 DNA sequence: TGTGCCAGCAGTCCCCTCCGGACAGGGTCCGAACCCTACAATGAGCAGTTCTTC. It is translated as CASSPLRTGSEPYNEQFF.

This clonotype was seen repeatedly, ten times or more. The chain couples TRBV11-2 to TRBJ2-2; TRBD1 might be the D (6 bases). V lost 2 bases to trimming and J lost 4 bases, with 8 bases between them. Germline CDR1 reads SGHAT; CDR2 reads FQNNGV. CDR3 length: 14 residues. The CDR3 coding sequence is TGTGCCAGCAGCTTATCAGGGGCCACCGGGGAGCTGTTTTTT. This gives the protein CASSLSGATGELFF.

This clonotype was observed many times. The chain links TRBV4-1 to TRBJ1-1; 8 nucleotides align to TRBD1. CDR1 is MGHRA, CDR2 YSYEKL, per germline. The CDR3 is 16 residues long. Trimming removed 1 base from V and 1 base from J; junction bases left unmatched: 5. The DNA for the CDR3 is TGCGCCAGCAGCCAAGTGGGGACAGGCTCGAACACTGAAGCTTTCTTT. This sequence encodes CASSQVGTGSNTEAFF.

In its sample, this clonotype was seen many times. The V and J genes are TRBV29-1 and TRBJ1-2; 10 bases map to TRBD1. The J segment lost 4 bases and the V segment lost 4 bases, leaving 0 bases of the junction unmatched. The CDR3 is 12 amino acids. CDR1 is SQVTM, CDR2 ANQGSEA, per germline. The CDR3 DNA reads TGCAGCGTTGGGACAGGGGGCTATGGCTACACCTTC. This codes for CSVGTGGYGYTF. The complete variable domain, with remaining parts taken from reference TRBV29-1 and TRBJ1-2, reads SAVISQKPSRDICQRGTSLTIQCQVDSQVTMMFWYRQQPGQSLTLIATANQGSEATYESGFVIDKFPISRPNLTFSTLTVSNMSPEDSSIYLCSVGTGGYGYTFGSGTRLTVV.

This clonotype was seen many times. The chain combines TRBV15 with TRBJ1-4, with a weak D call TRBD1 (5 bases). CDR1 and CDR2 from the germline V gene are LNHNV and YYDKDF (reference sequence). The CDR3 contains 15 residues. V lost 5 bases, J lost 5 bases, and 15 bases lay in between. The DNA of the CDR3 is TGTGCCACCAGCGGCCAGGGAGTTAGCAATGAAAAACTGTTTTTT. Protein: CATSGQGVSNEKLFF.

The J gene is TRBJ2-3, the V gene TRBV20-1; D unresolved. The CDR3 is made up of 12 amino acids. From germline, CDR1 is DFQATT and CDR2 SNEGSKA (reference sequence). Trimming pared 4 bases from V and 6 bases from J, leaving 11 bases between. In DNA form, the CDR3 reads TGCAGTGCTACCATTTCCGGGGATACGCAGTATTTT. Translating it yields CSATISGDTQYF.